A single sample gave rise to the 22 T cell receptor beta chains below, sequenced in a study of graft-versus-host responses after intestinal transplantation. The assay was immunoSEQ multiplex PCR, and TCRdb's table has in-frame clones only and misses some. The sample consists of 43,000 or so clones, about 94% of them appearing once. This specimen was PBMCs, taken roughly 51 weeks after intestinal transplant. The receptors here all came from a human patient who received an intestinal transplant, so some T cells may come from the graft donor.

The genes are TRBV7-6 and TRBJ1-2; D unclear. CDR3 length equals 18 residues. The germline V and J ends were trimmed by 0 bases and 1 base, with 18 bases remaining between them. The germline CDR1 and CDR2 sequences are SGHVS and FNYEAQ. The CDR3, as DNA: TGTGCCAGCAGCTTAGCGTCTAAATGGGCAGCTAATAACTATGGCTACACCTTC. Translated, it gives CASSLASKWAANNYGYTF.

The J gene is TRBJ2-7, the V gene TRBV11-2; no firm D call. Germline CDR1 and CDR2: SGHAT and FQNNGV. V was shortened by 5 bases and J by 0 bases, with 11 bases between the two germline ends. The CDR3 runs 14 residues. Here the CDR3 reads CASSTSTHSYEQYF. CDR3 nucleotide sequence: TGTGCCAGCAGCACCTCTACTCACTCCTACGAGCAGTACTTC.

This clone appeared a single time. The chain is built from TRBV7-9 and TRBJ2-1, with TRBD2 matching 8 bases. J was trimmed by 0 bases and V by 5 bases; bases with no gene match: 15. The CDR3 sequence is 19 residues long. The germline V gene encodes CDR1 SEHNR and CDR2 FQNEAQ (reference sequence). The CDR3, as DNA: TGTGCCAGCAGCCGCTTGCGGGGGGCCTCCAAGAGCTCCTACAATGAGCAGTTCTTC. It is translated as CASSRLRGASKSSYNEQFF. The full variable domain, rest sourced from reference TRBV7-9 and TRBJ2-1, is DTGVSQNPRHKITKRGQNVTFRCDPISEHNRLYWYRQTLGQGPEFLTYFQNEAQLEKSRLLSDRFSAERPKGSFSTLEIQRTEQGDSAMYLCASSRLRGASKSSYNEQFFGPGTRLTVL.

The CDR3 DNA is TGTGCCAGCAGTGAATTGGAAATCAACACTGAAGCTTTCTTT. As protein: CASSELEINTEAFF. The chain couples TRBV6-1 to TRBJ1-1; no clear D. V shed 2 bases and J shed 2 bases, with 9 bases lying between them. Per germline, CDR1 MNHNS and CDR2 SASEGT. The CDR3 is 14 amino acids.

CDR3 protein: CASSFIFGGRGEQYF. As DNA, the CDR3 is TGTGCCAGCAGTTTTATCTTCGGCGGGAGAGGCGAGCAGTACTTC. V is TRBV28 and J is TRBJ2-7; TRBD2 matches at 7 bases. V was clipped by 3 bases and J by 6 bases; unmatched bases: 11. This CDR3 has 15 amino acids. Germline CDR1 MDHEN, CDR2 SYDVKM.

The rearrangement links TRBV7-9 to TRBJ1-4, with D possibly being TRBD1 (5 bases). V was cut by 3 bases and J by 10 bases, with 18 bases left in between. The V gene's germline CDR1 is SEHNR and CDR2 FQNEAQ (reference sequence). This CDR3 contains 15 residues. The CDR3 DNA reads TGTGCCAGCAGCTTCGAGGTTAGGGGAGGGCTAAAACTGTTTTTT. Translation: CASSFEVRGGLKLFF.

The J gene is TRBJ1-1, the V gene TRBV6-6, with 8 bases aligning to TRBD1. CDR3 length equals 13 residues. Germline CDR1 MNHNY, CDR2 SVGAGI (reference sequence). Trimming removed 6 bases from V and 3 bases from J; junction bases left unmatched: 3. The CDR3 DNA reads as TGTGCCAGCAGAAAACAGGGGGACACTGAAGCTTTCTTT. Residues: CASRKQGDTEAFF.

The chain has TRBV7-6 and TRBJ1-6; 10 bases line up with TRBD1. This CDR3 region has 16 residues. Germline CDR1 SGHVS, CDR2 FNYEAQ. After removal of 2 bases from V and 5 bases from J, the junction contained 3 bases not matched to a gene. Here the CDR3 DNA reads TGTGCCAGCAGCTTATTAGGACAGGGGGATAATTCACCCCTCCACTTT. Residues: CASSLLGQGDNSPLHF.

This rearrangement joins TRBV7-2 to TRBJ2-5; D is unclear. Germline V gene lookup returns CDR1 SGHTA and CDR2 FQGNSA. The CDR3 length is 11 residues. Trimming cost V 5 bases and J 5 bases, with 6 bases left between them. In DNA form, the CDR3 reads TGTGCCAGCAGCCCTGGGGAGACCCAGTACTTC. Its protein is CASSPGETQYF.

The CDR3 protein is CASGQGYGYTF. The CDR3 DNA reads as TGTGCCAGTGGACAGGGCTATGGCTACACCTTC. The genes are TRBV6-5 and TRBJ1-2; TRBD1 matches 8 bases. The junction had 1 base not matched to a gene; V was cut back by 9 bases and J by 4 bases. Germline V gene lookup returns CDR1 MNHEY and CDR2 SVGAGI. This CDR3 comprises 11 residues.

The CDR3, as DNA: TGTGCCAGCAGACCTAAAACTAGCGGGAGCTACGAGCAGTACTTC. Translating gives CASRPKTSGSYEQYF. This chain joins TRBV6-1 and TRBJ2-7, with 11 bases fitting TRBD2. V dropped 6 bases and J dropped 3; count of bases not matched to a gene: 7. The CDR3 contains 15 residues. Germline-derived CDR1 and CDR2 are MNHNS and SASEGT.

The genes are TRBV19 and TRBJ2-7, with TRBD2 as a possible D gene (5 bases). Trimming took off 5 bases at V and 2 bases at J, with 16 bases between the two ends. This CDR3 has 15 amino acids. Per germline, CDR1 LNHDA and CDR2 SQIVND (reference sequence). The DNA of the CDR3 is TGTGCCAGTAGTGTCACGGGGAGCGAGGCCTACGAGCAGTACTTC. This translates into CASSVTGSEAYEQYF.

This chain joins TRBV2 and TRBJ2-5, with D perhaps matching TRBD1 (5 bases). Per germline, CDR1 SNHLY and CDR2 FYNNEI. The germline V and J ends were trimmed by 5 bases and 5 bases, with 6 bases remaining between them. CDR3 size: 11 residues. The CDR3 is CASSRGETQYF. The DNA for the CDR3 is TGTGCCAGCAGTAGGGGCGAGACCCAGTACTTC.

The chain recombines TRBV2 with TRBJ2-3, with D perhaps matching TRBD2 (5 bases). Trimming removed 7 bases at V and 4 bases at J, with 21 bases between. CDR1 and CDR2 (germline): SNHLY, FYNNEI. CDR3 size: 16 residues. In DNA form, the CDR3 reads TGTGCCAGCAAGAAATACGGGAAGAAGAACCCAGATACGCAGTATTTT. Translating gives CASKKYGKKNPDTQYF.

The sample holds one count of this clone. V is TRBV6-5 and J is TRBJ1-5; D unclear. Trimming took off 10 bases at V and 3 bases at J, with 13 bases between the two ends. The CDR3 sequence is 13 residues long. CDR1 and CDR2 (germline): MNHEY, SVGAGI. As DNA, the CDR3 is TGTGCCACCCTCCGGGCCCACAATCAGCCCCAGCATTTT. Translated: CATLRAHNQPQHF.

The chain uses TRBV7-2 and TRBJ1-2; D may be TRBD1 (5 bases). V was clipped by 5 bases and J by 3 bases, with 19 bases between them. The CDR3 has 16 residues. Per the germline V gene, CDR1 is SGHTA and CDR2 is FQGNSA. This chain's CDR3 is CASSDTSRGRDYGYTF. For the CDR3, the DNA is TGTGCCAGCAGCGATACCTCTCGGGGGAGGGACTATGGCTACACCTTC.

This clone was picked up one time. The gene calls are TRBV10-1 and TRBJ2-3, with D unresolved. The ends were cut back, 1 base at V and 5 bases at J, with 7 bases in the middle. This CDR3 has 13 residues. Germline V gene lookup returns CDR1 WNHNN and CDR2 SYGVQD (reference sequence). CDR3 residues: CASSEFQEDTQYF. CDR3 coding DNA: TGCGCCAGCAGTGAGTTCCAGGAAGATACGCAGTATTTT.

The rearrangement joins TRBV29-1 to TRBJ1-1; D uncertain. CDR3 length: 13 residues. The germline CDR1 and CDR2 sequences are SQVTM and ANQGSEA. With 5 bases removed from V and 0 bases from J, the gap between germline ends came to 10 bases. The CDR3 here is CSVSLSMNTEAFF. In DNA, the CDR3 is TGCAGCGTTTCCCTCTCCATGAACACTGAAGCTTTCTTT.

The chain links TRBV14 to TRBJ2-7; possibly TRBD1 for D (6 bases). V was cut by 2 bases and J by 4 bases, with 15 bases left in between. Germline V gives CDR1 SGHDN, CDR2 FVKESK. There are 15 residues in the CDR3. DNA for the CDR3: TGTGCCAGCAGCCAACTTGGGGGCCGGGATTACGAGCAGTACTTC. Protein sequence: CASSQLGGRDYEQYF. Full variable domain (outside the CDR3, taken from reference TRBV14 and TRBJ2-7): EAGVTQFPSHSVIEKGQTVTLRCDPISGHDNLYWYRRVMGKEIKFLLHFVKESKQDESGMPNNRFLAERTGGTYSTLKVQPAELEDSGVYFCASSQLGGRDYEQYFGPGTRLTVT.

CDR3 in amino acids: CASSPLWHQANVLTF. DNA of the CDR3: TGTGCCAGCAGCCCCTTATGGCATCAGGCCAACGTCCTGACTTTC. V is TRBV13 and J is TRBJ2-6; D is undetermined. The CDR3 runs 15 residues. V shed 5 bases and J shed 6 bases, with 14 bases lying between them. Germline V gene lookup returns CDR1 PRHDT and CDR2 FYEKMQ (reference sequence).

About this clone itself: Additional DNA sequences in this sample encode the identical CDR3. The J gene is TRBJ2-7, the V gene TRBV2; 9 bases fit TRBD2. The J segment lost 1 base and the V segment lost 4 bases, leaving 5 bases of the junction unmatched. Germline CDR1 SNHLY, CDR2 FYNNEI. The CDR3 loop spans 15 amino acids. This CDR3 is CASSVSSGVSYEQYF. CDR3 nucleotides: TGTGCCAGCAGTGTCTCTAGCGGGGTATCCTACGAGCAGTACTTC. Looking up the rest from reference TRBV2 and TRBJ2-7 gives the full variable domain: EPEVTQTPSHQVTQMGQEVILRCVPISNHLYFYWYRQILGQKVEFLVSFYNNEISEKSEIFDDQFSVERPDGSNFTLKIRSTKLEDSAMYFCASSVSSGVSYEQYFGPGTRLTVT.

The chain recombines TRBV2 with TRBJ2-2, with 7 positions matching TRBD2. The V gene's germline CDR1 is SNHLY and CDR2 FYNNEI. J lost 2 bases, V lost 8 bases, and 11 bases had no gene match. The CDR3 extends over 16 amino acids. The CDR3 spells CASRLSPAGNTGELFF. The CDR3 DNA reads TGTGCCAGCCGGCTCTCCCCAGCGGGAAACACCGGGGAGCTGTTTTTT.